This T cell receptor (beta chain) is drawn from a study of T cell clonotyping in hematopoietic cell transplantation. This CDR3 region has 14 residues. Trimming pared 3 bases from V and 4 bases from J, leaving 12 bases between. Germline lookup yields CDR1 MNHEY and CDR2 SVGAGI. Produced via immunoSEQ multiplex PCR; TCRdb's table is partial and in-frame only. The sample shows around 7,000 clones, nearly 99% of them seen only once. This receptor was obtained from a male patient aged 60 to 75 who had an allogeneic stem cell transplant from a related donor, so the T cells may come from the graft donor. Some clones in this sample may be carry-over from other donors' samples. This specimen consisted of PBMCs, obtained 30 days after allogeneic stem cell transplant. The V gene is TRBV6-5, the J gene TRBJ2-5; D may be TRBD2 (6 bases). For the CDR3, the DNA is TGTGCCAGCAGTTATAGGGTGGGGGGAGAGACCCAGTACTTC. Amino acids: CASSYRVGGETQYF.